The next 32 T cell receptor beta chains were all read from a single sample in a study of T cell responses to AZD1222 COVID-19 vaccine. Profiled with immunoSEQ multiplex PCR; TCRdb holds only in-frame clones, not every one. This sample has over 120,000 clones, with approximately 90% found just once. Material: peripheral blood, obtained on day 0 of AZD1222 vaccination. Receptors were obtained from an adult in good health.

This clone was observed a single time. The chain uses TRBV9 and TRBJ1-3, with a tentative D call TRBD1 (5 bases). The CDR3 extends over 17 amino acids. With 4 bases removed from V and 0 bases from J, the gap between germline ends came to 17 bases. Germline CDR1 SGDLS, CDR2 YYNGEE. DNA for the CDR3: TGTGCCAGCAGCCAACCTAGGGGACGGGCCTCTGGAAACACCATATATTTT. This gives the protein CASSQPRGRASGNTIYF.

The genes are TRBV7-9 and TRBJ1-4, with D uncertain. The CDR3 spans 15 residues. Germline V lookup: CDR1 SEHNR, CDR2 FQNEAQ (reference sequence). With 2 bases removed from V and 6 bases from J, the gap between germline ends came to 13 bases. The CDR3 region has the DNA TGTGCCAGCAGCTTACAGGCAATACAAGATGAAAAACTGTTTTTT. Translating gives CASSLQAIQDEKLFF.

V and J are TRBV4-2 and TRBJ1-2; 8 bases fit TRBD1. The CDR3 sequence is 15 residues long. With V trimmed by 4 bases and J by 5 bases, 9 bases remained unmatched. In germline, CDR1 is LGHNA, CDR2 YNFKEQ. For the CDR3, the DNA is TGTGCCAGCAGCCCGGGGGACAGGATCGAGTATGGCTACACCTTC. This encodes CASSPGDRIEYGYTF.

The chain employs TRBV19 and TRBJ2-1, with 12 bases fitting TRBD1. The V and J ends lost 5 bases and 9 bases, in that order; junction bases with no gene match: 5. CDR1 and CDR2 (germline): LNHDA, SQIVND (reference sequence). The CDR3 is 14 amino acids. The DNA of the CDR3 is TGTGCCAGTAGTCCGGGACAGGGGGCCGGTGAGCAGTTCTTC. This sequence encodes CASSPGQGAGEQFF.

This clone appeared once. The chain carries TRBV11-2 and TRBJ1-2, with D possibly matching TRBD1 (6 bases). This CDR3 comprises 15 residues. The V gene's germline CDR1 is SGHAT and CDR2 FQNNGV. V lost 1 base to trimming and J lost 7 bases, with 16 bases between them. CDR3 nucleotides: TGTGCCAGCAGCTTAGGCAGGGGCTGGGAGTCTGGCTACACCTTC. It translates to CASSLGRGWESGYTF.

The chain links TRBV18 to TRBJ2-7; 8 bases fit TRBD1. The CDR3 totals 13 residues. V gave up 4 bases and J gave up 2 bases; unmatched junction bases: 1. The V gene's germline CDR1 is KGHSH and CDR2 LQKENI. The CDR3 here is CASSQGQAYEQYF. The DNA for the CDR3 is TGTGCCAGCTCACAGGGACAGGCCTACGAGCAGTACTTC.

About this clone: The sample contains more than one DNA sequence encoding this CDR3. The chain combines TRBV5-1 with TRBJ1-1; 7 bases are a match to TRBD1. The CDR3 is 15 residues long. The V and J ends lost 0 bases and 5 bases, in that order; junction bases with no gene match: 7. Per germline, CDR1 SGHRS and CDR2 YFSETQ. DNA of the CDR3: TGCGCCAGCAGCTTGGCTAGACAGGGCGGGACTGAAGCTTTCTTT. Translating gives CASSLARQGGTEAFF.

This chain links TRBV6-2 or TRBV6-3 with TRBJ1-1; unclear D gene. Germline V CDR1 and CDR2: MNHEY, SVGEGT. The CDR3 contains 15 residues. V lost 2 bases, J lost 0 bases, and 10 bases lay in between. The CDR3 sequence: CASSYDTRMNTEAFF. Here the CDR3 DNA reads TGTGCCAGCAGTTACGATACAAGAATGAACACTGAAGCTTTCTTT.

This chain uses TRBV27 with TRBJ1-6; 8 nucleotides align to TRBD1. CDR1 and CDR2 (germline): MNHEY, SMNVEV (reference sequence). Unmatched junction bases numbered 7, after V lost 7 bases and J lost 2 bases. This CDR3 contains 16 residues. The CDR3 here is CASTDRGSPYNSPLHF. The DNA of the CDR3 is TGTGCCAGCACCGACAGGGGCTCACCCTATAATTCACCCCTCCACTTT.

The V gene is TRBV5-1, the J gene TRBJ2-7; TRBD1 matches at 9 bases. The ends lost 7 bases at V and 1 base at J; junction bases unmatched: 6. This CDR3 spans 14 amino acids. Germline V gene data show CDR1 as SGHRS and CDR2 as YFSETQ. The CDR3 is CASADRGSSYEQYF. In nucleotides, the CDR3 is TGCGCCAGCGCGGACAGGGGCTCTTCCTACGAGCAGTACTTC.

The genes are TRBV2 and TRBJ1-2, with a weak D call TRBD1 (5 bases). CDR3 length: 12 residues. In germline, CDR1 is SNHLY, CDR2 FYNNEI. V shed 6 bases and J shed 5 bases, with 10 bases lying between them. CDR3 loop: CASSQGGYGYTF. The CDR3 coding sequence is TGTGCCAGCAGCCAGGGAGGGTATGGCTACACCTTC. The entire variable domain, with the rest obtained from reference TRBV2 and TRBJ1-2, is as follows: EPEVTQTPSHQVTQMGQEVILRCVPISNHLYFYWYRQILGQKVEFLVSFYNNEISEKSEIFDDQFSVERPDGSNFTLKIRSTKLEDSAMYFCASSQGGYGYTFGSGTRLTVV.

The J gene is TRBJ2-4, the V gene TRBV7-9; no definite D call. Trimming removed 2 bases from V and 0 bases from J, with 8 bases in between. The CDR3 has 15 amino acids. Per the germline V gene, CDR1 is SEHNR and CDR2 is FQNEAQ (reference sequence). DNA of the CDR3: TGTGCCAGCAGCTTATCGGAAGTAGCCAAAAACATTCAGTACTTC. Translation: CASSLSEVAKNIQYF.

The table lists this clone with a count of one. This sequence joins TRBV7-2 and TRBJ2-5; D is possibly TRBD1 or TRBD2 (6 bases each). The germline V gene encodes CDR1 SGHTA and CDR2 FQGNSA. Trimming left V 2 bases short and J 2 bases short, with 21 bases between. The CDR3 covers 18 residues. CDR3: CASSLRGGYILWQETQYF. DNA for the CDR3: TGTGCCAGCAGCTTAAGAGGGGGGTACATCCTTTGGCAAGAGACCCAGTACTTC.

This chain uses TRBV5-6 with TRBJ2-1, with a tentative D call TRBD1 (5 bases). The CDR3 runs to 14 residues. The V gene's germline CDR1 is SGHDT and CDR2 YYEEEE. V was trimmed by 7 bases and J by 0 bases, leaving 11 bases between them. The CDR3 spells CASAGRGSYNEQFF. CDR3 DNA: TGTGCCAGCGCCGGAAGGGGCTCCTACAATGAGCAGTTCTTC.

A word on this clone: Distinct nucleotide sequences in the sample also encode this CDR3. In nucleotides, the CDR3 is TGTGCCAGCAGTTTAGGGGGACCCTACGAGCAGTACTTC. It yields the protein CASSLGGPYEQYF. The chain employs TRBV27 and TRBJ2-7; either TRBD1 or TRBD2 may fit D (5 bases each). The length of the CDR3 is 13 residues. V was shortened by 2 bases and J by 2 bases, with 7 bases between the two germline ends. The germline gives CDR1 MNHEY, CDR2 SMNVEV (reference sequence).

This sequence joins TRBV2 and TRBJ2-7; 8 bases are a match to TRBD1. The trim removed 10 bases at V and 5 bases at J, leaving 4 bases unmatched. CDR1 SNHLY and CDR2 FYNNEI come from the germline V gene. The CDR3 runs 11 residues. The CDR3 is CAIQGVHEQYF. As DNA, the CDR3 is TGTGCCATACAGGGGGTCCACGAGCAGTACTTC. Full variable domain (missing parts from reference TRBV2 and TRBJ2-7): EPEVTQTPSHQVTQMGQEVILRCVPISNHLYFYWYRQILGQKVEFLVSFYNNEISEKSEIFDDQFSVERPDGSNFTLKIRSTKLEDSAMYFCAIQGVHEQYFGPGTRLTVT.

In its sample, this clone was seen a few times. The rearrangement uses TRBV5-1 and TRBJ2-7; 10 bases fit TRBD2. In germline, CDR1 is SGHRS, CDR2 YFSETQ. V was pared by 3 bases and J by 3 bases, with 9 bases of the junction left unmatched. The CDR3 has 16 amino acids. CDR3 amino acids: CASSWTLAGPNYEQYF. CDR3 nucleotide sequence: TGCGCCAGCAGCTGGACACTAGCGGGGCCAAACTACGAGCAGTACTTC.

The rearrangement links TRBV6-5 to TRBJ2-3; 15 bases align to TRBD2. The CDR3 is 16 amino acids. Germline V lookup: CDR1 MNHEY, CDR2 SVGAGI. Germline trimming cut 1 base from V and 6 bases from J; bases unmatched to any gene: 2. CDR3 amino acids: CASSYWTSGGGDTQYF. In DNA, the CDR3 is TGTGCCAGCAGTTACTGGACTAGCGGGGGGGGCGATACGCAGTATTTT.

V usage is TRBV7-9 and J usage is TRBJ2-3, with 7 nucleotides matching TRBD1. Trimming cost V 5 bases and J 1 base; bases outside gene matches: 9. From germline, CDR1 is SEHNR and CDR2 FQNEAQ (reference sequence). The CDR3 totals 16 residues. CDR3 sequence (DNA): TGTGCCAGCAGCCCACCGACAGGGTACGGCACAGATACGCAGTATTTT. Translated, it gives CASSPPTGYGTDTQYF.

The V and J genes are TRBV6-5 and TRBJ2-7; the match to TRBD2 covers 11 bases. J lost 4 bases, V lost 5 bases, and 4 bases had no gene match. In germline, CDR1 is MNHEY, CDR2 SVGAGI. The CDR3 length is 14 residues. This CDR3 is CASSPGLAAYEQYF. DNA of the CDR3: TGTGCCAGCAGTCCGGGACTAGCGGCTTACGAGCAGTACTTC.

This chain joins TRBV5-1 and TRBJ2-5; 9 nucleotides line up with TRBD1. V trimming: 4 bases; J trimming: 4 bases; junction bases outside the gene matches: 5. This CDR3 is built from 14 residues. Germline lookup yields CDR1 SGHRS and CDR2 YFSETQ. CDR3 DNA sequence: TGCGCCAGCAGCGGGGGACAGGGTACAGAGACCCAGTACTTC. Protein sequence: CASSGGQGTETQYF.

J is TRBJ1-5 and V is TRBV10-3, with a possible D match to TRBD1 (5 bases). Trimming removed 0 bases from V and 5 bases from J, with 5 bases in between. The germline V gene encodes CDR1 ENHRY and CDR2 SYGVKD. This CDR3 is built from 13 residues. The CDR3 sequence: CAISESGDQPQHF. The CDR3 bases are TGTGCCATCAGTGAGTCAGGGGATCAGCCCCAGCATTTT.

The V gene is TRBV19, the J gene TRBJ2-5, with D possibly called TRBD1 or TRBD2 (6 bases each). This CDR3 is 15 amino acids long. Germline V lookup: CDR1 LNHDA, CDR2 SQIVND (reference sequence). Trimming pared 5 bases from V and 1 base from J, leaving 14 bases between. CDR3: CASSWGGTFQETQYF. The CDR3 DNA reads TGTGCCAGTAGTTGGGGCGGGACATTCCAAGAGACCCAGTACTTC.

This chain connects TRBV6-5 to TRBJ1-6, with 7 bases fitting TRBD1. The germline V gene has CDR1 MNHEY and CDR2 SVGAGI. This CDR3 region has 14 residues. The CDR3 bases are TGTGCGGCAGGGGGGAACCCCTATAATTCACCCCTCCACTTT. Translation: CAAGGNPYNSPLHF.

The chain combines TRBV6-4 with TRBJ2-3; 8 nucleotides agree with TRBD2. CDR1 and CDR2 (germline): MRHNA, SNTAGT. V shed 0 bases, J shed 4 bases, and the junction held 6 bases outside the gene matches. The length of the CDR3 is 16 residues. CDR3 in DNA: TGTGCCAGCAGTGACTCGCCGGGGGGGAACGCAGATACGCAGTATTTT. It encodes CASSDSPGGNADTQYF.

The V call is TRBV11-2, the J call TRBJ2-3; D is unclear. Germline V gene sequence: CDR1 SGHAT, CDR2 FQNNGV. Trimming stripped 4 bases from V and 2 bases from J, with 10 bases between. CDR3 length equals 14 residues. CDR3 nucleotide sequence: TGTGCCAGCAGCTGGCGCCCGACCACAGATACGCAGTATTTT. Translating gives CASSWRPTTDTQYF.

CDR3 loop: CASSQETSGGLSETQYF. The CDR3 bases are TGTGCCAGCAGCCAAGAAACTAGCGGGGGGCTCTCGGAGACCCAGTACTTC. The chain combines TRBV3-1 (or the pseudogene TRBV3-2) with TRBJ2-5, with 12 bases fitting TRBD2. There are 17 residues in the CDR3. Germline V gene lookup returns CDR1 LGHDT and CDR2 YNNKEL (reference sequence). V lost 0 bases and J lost 5; bases outside the gene matches: 7.

The rearrangement links TRBV28 to TRBJ2-7; TRBD2 matches at 7 bases. After removal of 5 bases from V and 4 bases from J, the junction contained 5 bases not matched to a gene. The V gene's germline CDR1 is MDHEN and CDR2 SYDVKM. The CDR3 has 13 amino acids. The CDR3 loop is CASSIGGGYEQYF. For the CDR3, the DNA is TGTGCCAGCAGTATTGGGGGGGGGTACGAGCAGTACTTC.

The genes are TRBV7-9 and TRBJ2-2; D is unresolved. Germline values: CDR1 SEHNR, CDR2 FQNEAQ (reference sequence). V was clipped by 3 bases and J by 7 bases, with 12 bases between them. CDR3 length: 14 amino acids. The CDR3 reads CASSFVSLGGELFF. In DNA, the CDR3 is TGTGCCAGCAGCTTCGTTTCGTTGGGCGGGGAGCTGTTTTTT.

This clone was recorded only once. The rearrangement joins TRBV5-1 to TRBJ1-1; D not resolved. CDR3 length: 13 residues. V was cut by 8 bases and J by 1 base, with 12 bases left in between. Germline values: CDR1 SGHRS, CDR2 YFSETQ. In nucleotides, the CDR3 is TGCGCCAGGGATGGGCCCCGGAACACTGAAGCTTTCTTT. Amino acid sequence: CARDGPRNTEAFF. Looking up the rest from reference TRBV5-1 and TRBJ1-1 gives the full variable domain: KAGVTQTPRYLIKTRGQQVTLSCSPISGHRSVSWYQQTPGQGLQFLFEYFSETQRNKGNFPGRFSGRQFSNSRSEMNVSTLELGDSALYLCARDGPRNTEAFFGQGTRLTVV.

The chain joins TRBV10-1 to TRBJ1-2, with a weak D call TRBD1 (5 bases). V lost 5 bases and J lost 8, with 27 bases in between. CDR3 length: 17 residues. Germline CDR1 WNHNN, CDR2 SYGVQD (reference sequence). As DNA, the CDR3 is TGCGCCAGCAGTAAAGGGGTCGACTACTCAAAGGCTGAGGGCTACACCTTC. Its translation: CASSKGVDYSKAEGYTF.

This sequence joins TRBV3-1 (or the pseudogene TRBV3-2) and TRBJ1-6; D might be TRBD1 (5 bases). Trimming pared 4 bases from V and 7 bases from J, leaving 14 bases between. The length of the CDR3 is 15 residues. CDR1 is LGHDT and CDR2 is YNNKEL in the germline V gene (reference sequence). CDR3 DNA sequence: TGTGCCAGCAGCCCTACAGGCGGCCGGAATTCACCCCTCCACTTT. It encodes CASSPTGGRNSPLHF.